Listed here is a single T cell receptor (beta chain). Its antigen is currently unknown. With survey level as its setting, the immunoSEQ assay was v3.0. Profiling relied on immunoSEQ multiplex PCR, and the TCRdb table lists in-frame clones only, not all of them. The sample lists approximately 35,000 clones, 90% to 95% occurring once. The data were obtained in a study of long-term antiretroviral therapy in people with HIV. Overall study findings and caveats: Across all time points, the repertoire was dominated by clones that expanded before ART.

This clonotype originated in a woman in her forties or fifties with HIV. The sequencing here drew on unsorted PBMCs, taken 4.1 years after starting antiretroviral therapy.

In nucleotides, the CDR3 is TGTGCCAGCAGCCAAGAGGAGGCAGACAGGGCGAATCCTGGGGCCAACGTCCTGACTTTC. Amino acid sequence: CASSQEEADRANPGANVLTF. This chain joins TRBV4-2 and TRBJ2-6, with TRBD1 matching over 7 bases. Looked up from germline, CDR1 is LGHNA and CDR2 is YNFKEQ. The CDR3 has 20 amino acids. The junction had 13 bases not matched to a gene; V was cut back by 0 bases and J by 2 bases.